This record covers a single TCR beta chain. This specimen belongs to a study of blood T cell repertoires in COVID-19. Study as a whole: The origin of the acute and convalescent COVID-19 samples was the United States, Italy and Spain. In each case, the material was cDNA or gDNA derived from T cells, B-cell-depleted T cells, or PBMCs.

Data came from immunoSEQ multiplex PCR; TCRdb stores just in-frame clones and leaves some out. Found here are 250,000 to 350,000 clones, around 90% of them singletons; the top ten hold 2.2%. This CDR3 is built from 15 residues. The J segment lost 2 bases and the V segment lost 2 bases, leaving 5 bases of the junction unmatched. Germline V CDR1 and CDR2: SGDLS, YYNGEE. The chain links TRBV9 to TRBJ2-3; 7 positions agree with TRBD2. Material for sequencing was peripheral blood. The sequence came from a woman aged 50 to 65 who had recovered from COVID-19. CDR3 region: CASSVSGTTTDTQYF. DNA for the CDR3: TGTGCCAGCAGCGTCTCCGGGACTACCACAGATACGCAGTATTTT.